Here is one T cell receptor beta chain with its context. Its antigen is still unknown. These data are taken from a study of OX40 agonist ivuxolimab in advanced cancers. Study in general: Those treated in dose escalation had hepatocellular carcinoma, melanoma, renal cell cancer or head and neck cancer. From about 23 to 85 years was the age range, with a mean of about 54 years, and roughly 80% were male. Three dose-escalation patients had partial responses: one with hepatocellular carcinoma and two with cutaneous melanoma.

The study, taken as a whole, reports: Among T cells, CD8+ cells averaged more expanded clones than CD4+ cells.

This CDR3 region has 13 residues. Looked up from germline, CDR1 is LNHDA and CDR2 is SQIVND (reference sequence). The V end lost 3 bases, the J end lost 5 bases, and 10 bases lay between the germline ends. Sequencing used immunoSEQ multiplex PCR; TCRdb keeps in-frame clones, though not all of them. The sample has around 12,000 clones; 60% to 85% are singletons. The rearrangement uses TRBV19 and TRBJ2-5, with no clear D. Sequenced material: CD4+ or CD8+ T cells sorted from blood, taken in a trial of the OX40 agonist ivuxolimab. This sequence originates from an adult with an advanced solid tumor such as melanoma, head and neck, liver or kidney cancer. The CDR3 region has the DNA TGTGCCAGTAGTATCCGAGTCCTGGAGACCCAGTACTTC. Amino acid sequence: CASSIRVLETQYF.